This TCR beta chain is drawn from a study of CD8 T cells in Susac syndrome. It was with random hexamers that about 0.45 to 1 ug RNA was reverse transcribed. MiXCR was run by TCRdb on the immunoSEQ multiplex PCR reads, yielding one entry per CDR3 protein. The sample shows tens of thousands of distinct CDR3 sequences, about 92% of them seen only once. Healthy donors constituted the control group, matched for age and sex. TEMRA cells underwent FACS enrichment and CD8+ and CD4+ T cells underwent negative isolation. This clonotype was counted a single time. The antigen is unknown. CDR3 size: 11 residues. The germline V gene has CDR1 SGHTA and CDR2 FQGNSA. Trimming shortened V by 1 base and J by 14 bases, and 9 bases separated the two germline ends. Points from the study as a whole: The study recognized that the number of individuals in its TCR sequencing and HLA analysis was relatively small.

The V call is TRBV7-2, the J call TRBJ2-1, with D tentatively TRBD2 (6 bases). The clonotype originates from a human donor in good health. Sequencing used CD8+ T cells from PBMCs. The CDR3 protein is CASSLGLGEFF. The CDR3 nucleotides are TGTGCCAGCAGCTTAGGACTAGGAGAGTTCTTC.